This entry is about one T cell receptor beta chain. The table lists this clone with a few counts. Its antigen is still unknown. Base qualities were left out, and no much larger clone turns up one base away. All of the isolated RNA was reverse transcribed with the High Capacity cDNA Reverse Transcription Kit, so expressed TCRB transcripts were sequenced. Deep immunoSEQ sequencing was applied to naive, central memory and regulatory T cell samples, giving an average of about 3.8 million total reads per sample. Sorted cells were lysed in RLT buffer and RNA was extracted with DNase-treated RNeasy Micro or Mini kits, depending on cell number. Each cell subset was processed on its own to prevent cross-contamination, while patient and healthy donor samples were processed together. Using the immunoSEQ multiplex PCR, TCRB sequences were amplified from cDNA into 87-bp fragments spanning the CDR3 region. Amplicons were sequenced on the Illumina HiSeq platform. Per the original workflow: PCR bias was computationally corrected using synthetic template baselines, reads within Hamming distance 2 were collapsed, and singletons that could not be merged were discarded. Reads were aligned against IMGT so that V, D and J genes, CDR3 length and insertions or deletions at six rearrangement sites could be assigned. Within each subset, clonotype counts were normalized to the number of sorted cells before true diversity and Gini coefficients were calculated with the tcR R package. Repertoire sharing was quantified using the overlap coefficient calculated on TCRB nucleotide sequences. Held by TCRdb, this immuneACCESS table contains in-frame sequences only and omits some clones. Under half of the omission traces to an unresolved V gene where checked; the cause of the rest is unknown. The DNA gave D and trimming, while V, J and clone size come from that table. The sample table lists a few hundred thousand clones, 25% to 30% of them with a count of one. Clones ranked in the top ten supply 4% of the sample.

The data belong to a study of beta chain features in type 1 diabetes (dated by TCRdb to 2016 to 2019). Background for the entire study: No differences in mean age, gender distribution, total cell number or subset yield were found between patients and healthy donors. A total of roughly 98,000,000 sorted cells were examined across all samples, and a strong correlation was observed between cell number per subset and RNA yield. The study compared TCRB repertoires of sorted circulating CD4+ T cell subsets between recently diagnosed type 1 diabetes patients and matched healthy donors. Whereas all 30 or so donors provided naive and central memory subsets, regulatory and stem cell-like memory subsets were isolated from just 8 patients and about eight healthy donors.

Here is what the overall study found, with its caveats: Because cDNA was sequenced instead of genomic DNA, activated cells with high expression could be over-represented, although the groups did not differ in activation or CD3 levels. In all four CD4+ subsets, TCRB CDR3 length was moderately but significantly shorter in type 1 diabetes patients. Because the HLA sub-analyses included only small numbers of individuals, any influence of HLA type on TCRB rearrangement was left unresolved. Fewer insertions and more nucleotide deletions at VDJ recombination sites were observed in patients with type 1 diabetes, implying thymic rearrangement abnormalities. Naive, central memory and regulatory TCRB repertoires appeared more similar among patients than among healthy donors. PCR might favor shorter templates, but patient and control samples were amplified and corrected together, so any skew would affect both groups equally.

CDR1 MNHEY and CDR2 SMNVEV were looked up in the germline V gene (reference sequence). From its cysteine to its phenylalanine, the CDR3 spans 15 amino acids. Just the 45-base CDR3 DNA is kept, in frame starting at base 1. The V end loses 6 bases and the J end loses 0 bases, and a stretch of 12 bases separates them. From each donor, a single peripheral blood sample of 100 to 150 mL on average was drawn into heparinised tubes. A BD FACSAria II and a panel including CD45RO, CCR7, CD25, CD127, CD95 and CD27 were used to sort naive, central memory, regulatory and stem cell-like memory CD4+ T cells. Every sorted population had a purity above 98%. PBMCs were isolated right away by Lymphoprep density gradient centrifugation and were stained directly, without culture. So that batch effects would be minimized, each experiment stained and sorted samples in pairs, pairing one healthy donor with one patient.

The receptor comes from a man aged 25-45 years in good health. This chain is built from TRBV27 and TRBJ1-5; no D segment can be confidently identified. Sequencing was performed on central memory CD4+ T cells from blood. The nucleotide sequence is given as TGTGCCAGCAGAACACGGGCTTCTAGCAATCAGCCCCAGCATTTT. Its translation is CASRTRASSNQPQHF.